This T cell receptor beta chain appears in the sequencing data of a study of PD-1 blockade in classical Hodgkin lymphoma. About the research overall: Nivolumab dosed at 3 mg/kg went to patients intravenously every 2 weeks.

Time point denoted: cycle 4 day 1 (C4D1), after 6 weeks of nivolumab. After autologous stem cell transplantation all patients relapsed, and prior brentuximab vedotin exposure differed between cohorts. Patients had relapsed/refractory classical Hodgkin lymphoma with complete response, partial response or progressive disease as best response. Study-level results: According to reports, newly diagnosed patients had lower baseline TCR diversity than healthy donors, and relapsed/refractory patients had lower baseline TCR diversity still.

The data were produced by immunoSEQ multiplex PCR, yet TCRdb's version contains in-frame clones alone and is incomplete. The sample holds around 92,000 clones; under 85% are singletons and the top ten take 17%. The CDR3 has 13 amino acids. This clone was seen only once. The antigen is unknown. The source of this sequence is a human donor with classical Hodgkin lymphoma. The source material was peripheral blood mononuclear cells (PBMCs), sampled before the fourth cycle of nivolumab. V and J are TRBV21-1 and TRBJ1-2; the D call TRBD1 from the table was never checked on the DNA. TRBV21-1 is marked as a pseudogene. CDR3 coding DNA: TGTGCCAGCTCCAGGGGGCGCGACTATGGCTACACCTTC. The encoded protein is CASSRGRDYGYTF.